This TCR beta chain stems from a study of circulating and synovial CD4+ cells in juvenile arthritis. Trimming took 3 bases from V and 7 from J, leaving 13 bases between them. CDR1 is MNHEY and CDR2 is SMNVEV in the germline V gene (reference sequence). The CDR3 extends over 14 amino acids. This table comes from immunoSEQ multiplex PCR, and its TCRdb copy is limited to in-frame clones, with some not included. The table includes 15,000 to 20,000 clones, approximately 90% detected once. This receptor was identified in a human donor with juvenile idiopathic arthritis. This rearrangement joins TRBV27 to TRBJ2-1; unclear D gene. The sample was CD4+ T cells from blood. The CDR3 coding sequence is TGTGCCAGCAGTTTTAACCCTAGTTCTAATGAGCAGTTCTTC. Translation gives CASSFNPSSNEQFF.